This record covers a single TCR beta chain. This CDR3 contains 13 residues. These data originate in a study of monozygotic twins with inflammatory bowel disease. Reanalyzing the 5' RACE reads, TCRdb keeps one entry per CDR3 protein, without DNA. This sample's clone table lists over 110,000 distinct CDR3 sequences. The clonotype originates from a human donor with ulcerative colitis or Crohn's disease, or a healthy co-twin of an affected twin (not recorded which). The sample was blood. This sequence joins TRBV12-3 or TRBV12-4 and TRBJ2-5; the D gene TCRdb calls, TRBD1, cannot be checked with no DNA. The CDR3 spells CASSFTGEETQYF.